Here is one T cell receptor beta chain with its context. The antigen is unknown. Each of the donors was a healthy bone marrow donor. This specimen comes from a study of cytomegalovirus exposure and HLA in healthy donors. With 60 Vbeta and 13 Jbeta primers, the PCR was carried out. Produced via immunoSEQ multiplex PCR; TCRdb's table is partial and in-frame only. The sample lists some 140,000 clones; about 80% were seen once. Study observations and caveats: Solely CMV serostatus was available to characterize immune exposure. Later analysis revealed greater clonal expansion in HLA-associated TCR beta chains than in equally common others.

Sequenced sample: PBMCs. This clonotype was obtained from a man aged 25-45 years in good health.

The DNA for the CDR3 is TGTGCCAGCACGAGCTCTGGGACAGGGGGGAGCACCGGGGAGCTGTTTTTT. This encodes CASTSSGTGGSTGELFF. The V and J genes are TRBV7-9 and TRBJ2-2, with 11 bases that match TRBD1. CDR3 length: 17 residues. The ends lost 7 bases at V and 4 bases at J; junction bases unmatched: 11. The germline gives CDR1 SEHNR, CDR2 FQNEAQ (reference sequence).